Here is one T cell receptor (delta chain) with its context. Its antigen remains undetermined. The protein given by TCRdb reflects a much larger clone and differs at residue 15 from this DNA's translation, likely from a read error; the protein shown is the DNA's translation. CDR1 and CDR2 are read off the germline V gene as GEAIGNYY and EKD. Reading from cysteine to phenylalanine, the CDR3 counts 18 amino acids. The only DNA kept is the CDR3, 54 bases in frame from the first base. The data belong to a study of γδ T cells in repeated Plasmodium falciparum infection (dated by TCRdb to 2020 to 2023). General notes on the study: In the natural-infection arm, Malian children exposed to intense seasonal malaria transmission were enrolled and compared against age and gender matched Australian children. Five or six malaria-naive U.S. adults underwent four controlled human malaria infections by bites from P. falciparum NF54-infected Anopheles stephensi mosquitoes over approximately 590 days. Controlled-infection subjects were sampled at baseline, immediately before selected infections, and 21 days after each infection. Malian gammadelta TCR repertoires were analysed cross-sectionally in periods with no transmission and longitudinally across episodes of acute febrile malaria. The study examined how repeated Plasmodium falciparum infection shapes the human gammadelta T cell repertoire, using natural infection in Mali and controlled human malaria infection. Overall study outcomes, separate from this receptor: The Malian cohort came from a small rural village of predominantly one ethnic group, limiting generalizability. The controlled-infection cohort was small, limiting analysis of inter-individual variability in gammadelta T cell responses. In Vdelta2-negative, largely Vdelta1+, gammadelta TCR repertoires, repeated controlled infections appeared to drive waves of new clonotype selection. Compared with Australian children, Malian children appeared to have Vdelta2-negative gammadelta TCR repertoires that were more clonally expanded, less diverse and less shared. A highly stable polyclonal repertoire over time and infection, with many inter-individual overlapping TCRgamma sequences, was shown by Vgamma9/Vdelta2+ TCR repertoires.

For bulk TCR repertoire analysis, Vgamma9/Vdelta2+ and Vdelta2-negative gammadelta T cell populations were isolated by flow sorting from peripheral blood mononuclear cells. Libraries were prepared through multiplex PCR. TCRdb names Illumina MiSeq as the instrument used. Each sorted gammadelta T cell sample was sequenced for both the TCR gamma (TRG) and TCR delta (TRD) chains. The authors' analysis ran thus. The repertoire analyses drew on clonotype tree plots, the accumulated frequency of the top 20 clonotypes, and diversity index (DI) and D75 metrics. TCRdb reran clone calling on the public reads with CATT; rows sharing one DNA sequence were then combined. These V and J calls originate from TCRdb's pipeline instead of the authors' own analysis. This sample lists tens of thousands of delta-chain clones; 0.75% to 1% were detected once. The ten largest clonotypes hold more than 9% of the sample.

The chain is made from TRDV2 and TRDJ1; 12 nucleotides in the junction match TRDD3. In the absence of a J gene in TCRdb, the DNA was matched to germline to assign it here. This sequence was found in a pool of human donors (malaria-infected and uninfected, not separated). Input material: gamma-delta T cells from blood. The encoded CDR3 is CACDRVLGDTLSTDRLIF. The DNA reads TGTGCCTGTGACAGGGTACTGGGGGATACCCTCTCCACCGATAGACTCATCTTT.